This T cell receptor (beta chain) was captured by sequencing in a study of monozygotic twins with inflammatory bowel disease. General study results and limits: For IBD patients, clonotypes shared with others were fewer than for healthy twins, especially with disease activity. Support for any single strong IBD-associated signal or clonotype was not found.

Of note for this clonotype: No antigen is known for it.

This CDR3 has 16 amino acids. The germline V gene encodes CDR1 MGHRA and CDR2 YSYEKL. Making each TCR library took 3,000 to 4,500 ng of total RNA. TCRdb derives one entry per CDR3 protein from the 5' RACE reads, leaving out DNA. This sample's table reports fewer than 550,000 distinct CDR3 sequences. The sample taken for sequencing was blood. This receptor was taken from a human donor with ulcerative colitis or Crohn's disease, or a healthy co-twin of an affected twin (not recorded which). This sequence joins TRBV4-1 and TRBJ2-5; the D gene TCRdb calls, TRBD2, cannot be checked with no DNA. The chain's CDR3 is CASSQRSGRAWETQYF.